This T cell receptor beta chain was identified in a study of spatial heterogeneity in lung cancer. Study-level results: Counts of expanded intratumoral alpha and beta TCRs tracked tumor mutation counts. Coverage of tumor T cells, by estimate, reached around 7% for alpha chains and about 12% for beta chains. The counts of expanded TCRs, ubiquitous and regional, tracked ubiquitous and regional nonsynonymous mutations, respectively.

Concerning this clonotype: The antigen is not known.

Unique molecular identifiers, one per molecule, were present on every TCR cDNA molecule. TCRdb re-derived calls from the 5' RACE reads in MiXCR, one entry per CDR3 protein. The data contain 6,800 or so distinct CDR3 sequences, over 5.5% of them singletons. Regarding time point: sample taken at primary tumor resection. Samples were donated by 72 untreated early-stage non-small cell lung cancer patients. CDR3 size: 13 residues. Germline lookup yields CDR1 SQVTM and CDR2 ANQGSEA. V lost 3 bases and J lost 4, with 12 bases in between. The genes are TRBV29-1 and TRBJ1-1; no clear D. This clonotype originated in a male donor with early-stage non-small cell lung cancer. The specimen comprised lung tumor tissue, sampled at surgery. CDR3 DNA: TGCAGCGTTGAGGGCCGTCGGGGCACTGAAGCTTTCTTT. Protein product: CSVEGRRGTEAFF.